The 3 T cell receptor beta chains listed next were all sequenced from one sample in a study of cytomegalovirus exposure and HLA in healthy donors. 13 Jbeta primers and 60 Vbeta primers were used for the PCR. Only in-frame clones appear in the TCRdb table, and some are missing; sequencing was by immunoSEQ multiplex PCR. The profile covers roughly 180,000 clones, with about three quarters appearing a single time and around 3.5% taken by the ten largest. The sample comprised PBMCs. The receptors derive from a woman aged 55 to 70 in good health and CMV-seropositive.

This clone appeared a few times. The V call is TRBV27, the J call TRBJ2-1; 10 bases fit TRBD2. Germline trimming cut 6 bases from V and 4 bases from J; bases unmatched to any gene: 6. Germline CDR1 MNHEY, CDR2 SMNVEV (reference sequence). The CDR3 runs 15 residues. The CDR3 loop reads CASRGSGRGYNEQFF. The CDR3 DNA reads TGTGCCAGCAGGGGGAGCGGGAGGGGTTACAATGAGCAGTTCTTC.

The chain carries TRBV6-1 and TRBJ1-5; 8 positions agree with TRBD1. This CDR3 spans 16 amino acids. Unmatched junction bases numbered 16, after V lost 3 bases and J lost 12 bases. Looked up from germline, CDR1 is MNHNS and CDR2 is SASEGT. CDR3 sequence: CASSEQMVRGHRCQHF. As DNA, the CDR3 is TGTGCCAGCAGTGAGCAGATGGTCAGGGGGCATCGTTGCCAGCATTTT.

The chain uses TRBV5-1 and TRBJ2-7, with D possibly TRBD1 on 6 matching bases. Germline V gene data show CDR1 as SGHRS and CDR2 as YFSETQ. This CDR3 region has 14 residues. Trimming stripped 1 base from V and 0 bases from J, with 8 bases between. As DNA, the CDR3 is TGCGCCAGCAGCTTGCAGACAGGCTCCTACGAGCAGTACTTC. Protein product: CASSLQTGSYEQYF.